Sequencing of this T cell receptor (beta chain) was carried out in a study of blood T cell repertoires in COVID-19. Study-wide background: Both acute and convalescent COVID-19 samples were obtained from the United States, Italy and Spain.

In the authors' workflow: Amplification of reference gene primers was used by the study to estimate nucleated cell counts. TCRdb's table, derived via immunoSEQ multiplex PCR, lists solely in-frame clones and lacks some. The V and J calls and the clone size are those of that table, but D and trimming were determined from the DNA. Of 150,000 to 200,000 clones listed, about 95% are singletons. The CDR3 runs 15 residues. Germline CDR1 reads KGHSH; CDR2 reads LQKENI. The V gene end was trimmed by 3 bases and the J gene end by 4 bases; junction bases not matched to a gene: 4. The sample consisted of peripheral blood. The clonotype originates from a man aged 25 to 45 with COVID-19, enrolled during active disease. The chain joins TRBV18 to TRBJ2-2; 8 bases agree with TRBD1. The chain's CDR3 is CASSPLTGVTGELFF. The CDR3 DNA sequence: TGTGCCAGCTCACCGCTGACAGGGGTCACCGGGGAGCTGTTTTTT.